This TCR beta chain was identified in a study of cytomegalovirus exposure and HLA in healthy donors. Primers included in the PCR were 60 Vbeta and 13 Jbeta primers. Sequencing was performed with immunoSEQ multiplex PCR; in TCRdb, only in-frame clones are kept and a portion is missing. The sample has tens of thousands of clones; roughly 80% are singletons. In this sample, this clone turned up a few times. The CDR3 is 14 residues long. Germline assignment: CDR1 SGHRS and CDR2 YFSETQ. The junction had 11 bases not matched to a gene; V was cut back by 7 bases and J by 9 bases. This clonotype originated in a man aged 50 to 60 in good health and CMV-seronegative. The V call is TRBV5-1, the J call TRBJ1-2; 11 positions agree with TRBD1. The sequencing input was PBMCs. The CDR3 region has the DNA TGCGCCAGCCGCCCGAGGGACAGGGGGGCCCGCTACACCTTC. It yields the protein CASRPRDRGARYTF.